The 25 T cell receptor beta chains listed next were all sequenced from one sample in a study of response to subunit inactivated influenza vaccine. A single record per CDR3 protein comes from TCRdb applying MiXCR to the RT-PCR reads. The sample has hundreds of thousands of distinct CDR3 sequences; approximately 23% are singletons. Sample: PBMCs from blood, taken approximately 20 months after vaccination. The receptors originated from a man between 45 and 75 years old who received an inactivated influenza vaccine.

DNA of the CDR3: TGTGCCAGCGGGAGGATTAAGGCCGGCGAGCAGTACTTC. Translation: CASGRIKAGEQYF. The chain combines TRBV12-3 or TRBV12-4 with TRBJ2-7, with a possible D match to TRBD2 (6 bases). This CDR3 is 13 amino acids long. V lost 8 bases, J lost 6 bases, and 17 bases lay in between.

The chain links TRBV7-9 to TRBJ2-2, with D possibly TRBD2 on 5 matching bases. V lost 4 bases and J 6 bases, leaving 9 bases between the germline ends. CDR1 is SEHNR, CDR2 FQNEAQ, per germline (reference sequence). The CDR3 has 13 residues. In DNA form, the CDR3 reads TGTGCCAGCAGCTCAGCGGTTCCCGGGGAGCTGTTTTTT. It specifies CASSSAVPGELFF.

J is TRBJ2-3 and V is TRBV5-3; 7 bases line up with TRBD2. TRBV5-3 is treated as an ORF (open reading frame) with a function not yet certain. With 2 bases clipped from V and 4 bases from J, the junction kept 4 bases outside the gene matches. CDR3 length equals 14 residues. CDR3 protein: CARSLPGLPDTQYF. For the CDR3, the DNA is TGTGCCAGAAGCTTACCGGGACTACCAGATACGCAGTATTTT.

This clonotype was found a few times. This rearrangement joins TRBV12-3 or TRBV12-4 to TRBJ2-5; either TRBD1 or TRBD2 may fit D (5 bases each). The CDR3 spans 14 residues. V was pared by 5 bases and J by 3 bases, with 13 bases between. The DNA for the CDR3 is TGTGCCAGCAGTGCCGGGACGCTCAAAGAGACCCAGTACTTC. It translates to CASSAGTLKETQYF.

The J gene is TRBJ2-1, the V gene TRBV7-6; TRBD2 matches 7 bases. V lost 1 base, J lost 6 bases, and 6 bases stayed unmatched. This CDR3 is built from 15 residues. The germline V gene has CDR1 SGHVS and CDR2 FNYEAQ. CDR3 amino acids: CASSLEYGGSNEQFF. CDR3 nucleotide sequence: TGTGCCAGCAGCTTAGAGTACGGGGGGAGCAATGAGCAGTTCTTC.

V and J are TRBV4-3 and TRBJ1-1; D ambiguous. The CDR3 has 14 amino acids. CDR1 is LGHNA, CDR2 YSLEER, per germline. V was trimmed by 2 bases and J by 0 bases, leaving 7 bases between them. The CDR3 loop is CASSQSPMNTEAFF. In DNA, the CDR3 is TGCGCCAGCAGCCAAAGCCCCATGAACACTGAAGCTTTCTTT.

The gene calls are TRBV7-2 and TRBJ2-1, with a tentative D call TRBD1 (6 bases). The CDR3 is 12 residues long. The germline V gene has CDR1 SGHTA and CDR2 FQGNSA. Trimming left V 5 bases short and J 6 bases short, with 8 bases between. CDR3 loop: CASSKGGNEQFF. The CDR3 coding sequence is TGTGCCAGCAGCAAAGGGGGCAATGAGCAGTTCTTC.

This clonotype turned up a few times. V usage is TRBV19 and J usage is TRBJ1-2, with 7 bases aligning to TRBD1. J lost 4 bases, V lost 9 bases, and 8 bases had no gene match. The CDR3 is made up of 13 amino acids. The germline V gene encodes CDR1 LNHDA and CDR2 SQIVND (reference sequence). CDR3 nucleotides: TGTGCCAGCATTCAGACAGGGACCTATGGCTACACCTTC. Its translation is CASIQTGTYGYTF.

There are many counts of this clonotype. At one end the junction does not follow the germline gene, possibly because of a read error. The rearrangement uses TRBV20-1 and TRBJ1-1; D not certain. The germline gives CDR1 DFQATT, CDR2 SNEGSKA (reference sequence). The CDR3 extends over 14 amino acids. The DNA for the CDR3 is TGCAGTGCGAGAGGACTAAACAGTTACACTGAAGCTTTCTTT. This gives the protein CSARGLNSYTEAFF.

This clonotype has a handful of counts. The chain links TRBV2 to TRBJ1-4; perhaps TRBD1 as D (5 bases). The germline CDR1 and CDR2 sequences are SNHLY and FYNNEI. V lost 3 bases to trimming and J lost 4 bases, with 15 bases between them. CDR3 length: 16 residues. The CDR3 loop reads CASSDLGVRVNEKLFF. In DNA, the CDR3 is TGTGCCAGCAGTGATTTGGGGGTTCGTGTTAATGAAAAACTGTTTTTT. The variable domain in full, completed from reference TRBV2 and TRBJ1-4, reads EPEVTQTPSHQVTQMGQEVILRCVPISNHLYFYWYRQILGQKVEFLVSFYNNEISEKSEIFDDQFSVERPDGSNFTLKIRSTKLEDSAMYFCASSDLGVRVNEKLFFGSGTQLSVL.

The chain recombines TRBV24-1 with TRBJ2-3; D perhaps matches TRBD2 (6 bases). The CDR3 has 16 amino acids. V was pared by 4 bases and J by 4 bases, with 17 bases between. Germline assignment: CDR1 KGHDR and CDR2 SFDVKD. DNA for the CDR3: TGTGCCACCAGTGACACCAGACTAGTTACCCCAGATACGCAGTATTTT. Its protein is CATSDTRLVTPDTQYF.

The chain links TRBV12-3 or TRBV12-4 to TRBJ2-7; perhaps TRBD1 as D (6 bases). Trimming took 6 bases from V and 4 from J, leaving 16 bases between them. There are 14 residues in the CDR3. Here the CDR3 reads CASSWTASHYEQYF. The CDR3 bases are TGTGCCAGCAGCTGGACAGCCTCTCATTACGAGCAGTACTTC.

The V gene is TRBV10-2, the J gene TRBJ1-5, with D hard to call. The length of the CDR3 is 16 residues. Trimming cost V 0 bases and J 3 bases, with 12 bases left between them. In germline, CDR1 is WSHSY, CDR2 SAAADI. Here the CDR3 DNA reads TGCGCCAGCAGTGAGTCGCTTCGAGACACCAATCAGCCCCAGCATTTT. This translates into CASSESLRDTNQPQHF.

The gene calls are TRBV11-1 and TRBJ2-7; unclear D gene. The CDR3 sequence is 15 residues long. Trimming removed 0 bases at V and 0 bases at J, with 9 bases between. Germline lookup yields CDR1 SGHAT and CDR2 FQDESV (reference sequence). The CDR3 sequence: CASSLAWGSSYEQYF. CDR3 nucleotides: TGTGCCAGCAGCTTAGCCTGGGGTAGCTCCTACGAGCAGTACTTC.

The rearrangement uses TRBV5-1 and TRBJ2-2; D is ambiguous. The germline CDR1 and CDR2 sequences are SGHRS and YFSETQ. V lost 0 bases, J lost 0 bases, and 12 bases lay in between. The CDR3 is 17 residues long. DNA for the CDR3: TGCGCCAGCAGCTTGGCCGGCGTCGGAGCGAACACCGGGGAGCTGTTTTTT. Translating gives CASSLAGVGANTGELFF.

The J gene is TRBJ2-7, the V gene TRBV12-3 or TRBV12-4; unclear D gene. V lost 3 bases and J lost 2, with 8 bases in between. CDR3 length: 13 amino acids. In DNA form, the CDR3 reads TGTGCCAGCAGTTTTTTGAAACCCTACGAGCAGTACTTC. Its protein product is CASSFLKPYEQYF.

This chain uses TRBV18 with TRBJ1-2, with TRBD1 matching over 7 bases. V gave up 4 bases and J gave up 2 bases; unmatched junction bases: 4. The CDR3 runs 14 residues. Germline CDR1 reads KGHSH; CDR2 reads LQKENI. Written as DNA, the CDR3 is TGTGCCAGCTCACAATCGGACAGGAACTATGGCTACACCTTC. This gives the protein CASSQSDRNYGYTF.

This clonotype was recorded once. The CDR3 region is CATSRGQVSEQYF. The CDR3 DNA follows: TGTGCCACCAGCAGAGGACAGGTCTCCGAGCAGTACTTC. The J gene is TRBJ2-7, the V gene TRBV15; maybe TRBD1 (6 bases). The V and J ends lost 1 base and 6 bases respectively, with 10 bases between them. CDR3 length: 13 residues. Germline V gene data show CDR1 as LNHNV and CDR2 as YYDKDF (reference sequence). Full variable domain (rest looked up from reference TRBV15 and TRBJ2-7): DAMVIQNPRYQVTQFGKPVTLSCSQTLNHNVMYWYQQKSSQAPKLLFHYYDKDFNNEADTPDNFQSRRPNTSFCFLDIRSPGLGDTAMYLCATSRGQVSEQYFGPGTRLTVT.

This clonotype was observed many times. The chain links TRBV5-1 to TRBJ1-1; D might be TRBD1 (6 bases). This CDR3 is 15 amino acids long. Between the trimmed V and J ends, which lost 0 bases and 1 base, there was a span of 10 bases. CDR1 SGHRS and CDR2 YFSETQ come from the germline V gene. CDR3 DNA sequence: TGCGCCAGCAGCTTGGAGGGGGGAGGGAACACTGAAGCTTTCTTT. Encoded protein: CASSLEGGGNTEAFF.

The rearrangement uses TRBV28 and TRBJ2-2; D possibly corresponds to TRBD1 (6 bases). The CDR3 runs 15 residues. Germline V CDR1 and CDR2: MDHEN, SYDVKM. Trimming removed 5 bases at V and 3 bases at J, with 13 bases between. CDR3 nucleotides: TGTGCCAGCAGTGCCTTACAGGGACACACCGGGGAGCTGTTTTTT. This gives the protein CASSALQGHTGELFF.

The V call is TRBV5-1, the J call TRBJ1-1, with unresolved D. CDR3 size: 15 residues. V was clipped by 2 bases and J by 3 bases, with 14 bases between them. The germline gives CDR1 SGHRS, CDR2 YFSETQ. In nucleotides, the CDR3 is TGCGCCAGCAGCTTTGACGGCTTCGAAGACACTGAAGCTTTCTTT. As protein: CASSFDGFEDTEAFF. Full variable domain (remainder filled in from reference TRBV5-1 and TRBJ1-1): KAGVTQTPRYLIKTRGQQVTLSCSPISGHRSVSWYQQTPGQGLQFLFEYFSETQRNKGNFPGRFSGRQFSNSRSEMNVSTLELGDSALYLCASSFDGFEDTEAFFGQGTRLTVV.

The count of this clonotype is one. This rearrangement joins TRBV6-1 to TRBJ1-2; D may be TRBD1 (5 bases). This CDR3 spans 14 amino acids. V was clipped by 8 bases and J by 4 bases, with 17 bases between them. In germline, CDR1 is MNHNS, CDR2 SASEGT. The CDR3 nucleotides are TGTGCCAGCGCCGGGGACCCCGGGGGCTATGGCTACACCTTC. Protein product: CASAGDPGGYGYTF.

The V gene is TRBV7-2, the J gene TRBJ1-6; the D gene is possibly TRBD1 (5 bases). Germline V lookup: CDR1 SGHTA, CDR2 FQGNSA. The CDR3 length is 14 residues. With 6 bases removed from V and 9 bases from J, the gap between germline ends came to 15 bases. CDR3 loop: CASSLRTRASPLHF. CDR3 bases: TGTGCCAGCAGTTTAAGGACCAGGGCTTCACCCCTCCACTTT.

The chain carries TRBV7-9 and TRBJ1-4, with unresolved D. Trimming took 4 bases from V and 12 from J, leaving 21 bases between them. The CDR3 is 15 residues long. The germline V gene has CDR1 SEHNR and CDR2 FQNEAQ (reference sequence). In nucleotides, the CDR3 is TGTGCCAGCAGCTCTCCTCAGTTGGTCGGGTATGAACTGTTTTTT. Translating gives CASSSPQLVGYELFF.

This clonotype was found many times. The chain carries TRBV18 and TRBJ1-1, with D unresolved. Trimming took off 2 bases at V and 0 bases at J, with 13 bases between the two ends. Germline-derived CDR1 and CDR2 are KGHSH and LQKENI. The CDR3 extends over 16 amino acids. The CDR3 DNA reads as TGTGCCAGCTCACCAGGCAGGTTAAGCATGAACACTGAAGCTTTCTTT. Protein: CASSPGRLSMNTEAFF.